The 20 T cell receptor beta chains listed next were all sequenced from one sample in a study of Ad26.COV2.S vaccination and SARS-CoV-2 variants. As to treatment: roughly 20 received Ad26.COV2.S at low or high dose, single or two shots; five or six received placebo; per-sample allocation not given. Sampling was performed 63 days after the first vaccine or placebo injection. Assay: immunoSEQ multiplex PCR; the TCRdb copy retains only in-frame clones and omits some. This table has hundreds of thousands of clones, 89% appearing once. Here the sequenced sample was peripheral blood, taken in a trial of Ad26.COV2.S vaccine versus placebo. These receptors all come from a person aged 18-65 years who received the Ad26.COV2.S COVID-19 vaccine or a placebo.

J is TRBJ1-1 and V is TRBV7-2; D gene uncertain. From germline, CDR1 is SGHTA and CDR2 FQGNSA. The ends were cut back, 3 bases at V and 2 bases at J, with 13 bases in the middle. The CDR3 is 15 residues long. The CDR3 region is CASSFRPLLNTEAFF. In DNA, the CDR3 is TGTGCCAGCAGCTTTCGACCCCTCCTAAACACTGAAGCTTTCTTT.

The chain uses TRBV6-5 and TRBJ2-1; D call uncertain. Between the trimmed V and J ends, which lost 4 bases and 11 bases, there was a span of 9 bases. The CDR3 sequence is 11 residues long. Germline V lookup: CDR1 MNHEY, CDR2 SVGAGI. The CDR3 bases are TGTGCCAGCAGTTCTGAGCTCAAGCAGTTCTTC. It specifies CASSSELKQFF.

The chain recombines TRBV7-3 with TRBJ1-1; 7 bases line up with TRBD1. In germline, CDR1 is SGHTA, CDR2 FQGTGA. This CDR3 contains 13 residues. Germline trimming cut 5 bases from V and 8 bases from J; bases unmatched to any gene: 8. In DNA form, the CDR3 reads TGTGCCAGCAGCCTCGAGACAGGGTCCGAAGCTTTCTTT. Its protein product is CASSLETGSEAFF. The entire variable domain, with the rest obtained from reference TRBV7-3 and TRBJ1-1, is as follows: GAGVSQTPSNKVTEKGKYVELRCDPISGHTALYWYRQSLGQGPEFLIYFQGTGAADDSGLPNDRFFAVRPEGSVSTLKIQRTERGDSAVYLCASSLETGSEAFFGQGTRLTVV.

The chain uses TRBV28 and TRBJ2-7; TRBD1 matches at 8 bases. The germline V gene has CDR1 MDHEN and CDR2 SYDVKM. Unmatched junction bases numbered 13, after V lost 0 bases and J lost 3 bases. This CDR3 region has 18 residues. The CDR3 here is CASSLWSGGFGGGYEQYF. The CDR3 coding sequence is TGTGCCAGCAGTTTATGGTCAGGGGGCTTCGGAGGCGGCTACGAGCAGTACTTC.

The chain joins TRBV27 to TRBJ2-3; D not certain. This CDR3 contains 14 residues. V gave up 3 bases and J gave up 1 base, with 8 bases separating them. In germline, CDR1 is MNHEY, CDR2 SMNVEV (reference sequence). CDR3 coding DNA: TGTGCCAGCAGTTTCTTCGCGGGCACAGATACGCAGTATTTT. Residues: CASSFFAGTDTQYF.

This clone has just a few counts. The genes are TRBV29-1 and TRBJ1-2, with D possibly TRBD1 on 5 matching bases. V gave up 5 bases and J gave up 0 bases, with 10 bases separating them. This CDR3 has 13 residues. Germline V gene lookup returns CDR1 SQVTM and CDR2 ANQGSEA. The CDR3 region is CSVMRGANYGYTF. The DNA of the CDR3 is TGCAGCGTTATGAGAGGGGCTAACTATGGCTACACCTTC.

This clone was found a few times. The rearrangement uses TRBV18 and TRBJ1-1; D possibly corresponds to TRBD1 (6 bases). The germline V gene has CDR1 KGHSH and CDR2 LQKENI. The CDR3 sequence is 14 residues long. The V and J ends lost 4 bases and 5 bases respectively, with 14 bases between them. Here the CDR3 reads CASSHTGFGTEAFF. CDR3 bases: TGTGCCAGCTCACATACAGGGTTTGGAACTGAAGCTTTCTTT.

CDR3 amino acids: CVRSPWTSGTYEQYF. The DNA for the CDR3 is TGTGTCAGAAGCCCGTGGACTAGCGGAACCTACGAGCAGTACTTC. V gene TRBV7-5 combines with J gene TRBJ2-7; TRBD2, the table's D call, lacks a check against the DNA. TRBV7-5 is a pseudogene. This CDR3 has 15 amino acids.

The rearrangement links TRBV5-5 to TRBJ1-2; D is ambiguous. Deletions cut 4 bases from V and 4 bases from J, with 14 bases between. This CDR3 spans 14 amino acids. CDR1 is SGHKS and CDR2 is YYEKEE in the germline V gene (reference sequence). In DNA, the CDR3 is TGTGCCAGCAGCCCGCAGCCGGGGAGCTATGGCTACACCTTC. Translating it yields CASSPQPGSYGYTF. The full variable domain, its missing parts supplied by reference TRBV5-5 and TRBJ1-2, is DAGVTQSPTHLIKTRGQQVTLRCSPISGHKSVSWYQQVLGQGPQFIFQYYEKEERGRGNFPDRFSARQFPNYSSELNVNALLLGDSALYLCASSPQPGSYGYTFGSGTRLTVV.

The V call is TRBV5-1, the J call TRBJ1-6; no reliable D call. From germline, CDR1 is SGHRS and CDR2 YFSETQ. Trimming pared 9 bases from V and 9 bases from J, leaving 16 bases between. The CDR3 sequence is 13 residues long. The CDR3 DNA is TGCGCCACCCAAGCTACAGTTGGTTCACCCCTCCACTTT. It translates to CATQATVGSPLHF.

Only a few counts were recorded for this clone. The chain combines TRBV5-8 with TRBJ2-7, with 9 bases fitting TRBD1. The V gene's germline CDR1 is SGHTS and CDR2 YDEGEE. The length of the CDR3 is 15 residues. The V and J ends lost 6 bases and 2 bases, in that order; junction bases with no gene match: 9. CDR3 residues: CASNSGTGTTYEQYV. Here the CDR3 DNA reads TGTGCCAGCAACTCCGGGACAGGGACAACCTACGAGCAGTACGTC.

The chain uses TRBV19 and TRBJ2-3; D remains unclear. Trimming took 6 bases from V and 1 from J, leaving 11 bases between them. Looked up from germline, CDR1 is LNHDA and CDR2 is SQIVND (reference sequence). The CDR3 extends over 14 amino acids. The CDR3 loop reads CASSKVRGTDTQYF. CDR3 coding DNA: TGTGCCAGTAGCAAAGTTCGAGGCACAGATACGCAGTATTTT.

This clone was counted only a few times. The chain carries TRBV20-1 and TRBJ2-7; TRBD1 or TRBD2 may be the D gene (5 bases each). The CDR3 has 13 amino acids. V was shortened by 3 bases and J by 2 bases, with 11 bases between the two germline ends. Germline values: CDR1 DFQATT, CDR2 SNEGSKA (reference sequence). CDR3 loop: CSASGDAPYEQYF. The DNA of the CDR3 is TGCAGTGCTAGTGGGGACGCACCCTACGAGCAGTACTTC.

The V gene is TRBV5-4, the J gene TRBJ2-2; 7 nucleotides match TRBD1. Germline loops: CDR1 SGHNT, CDR2 YYREEE (reference sequence). The CDR3 covers 14 residues. Germline trimming cut 5 bases from V and 1 base from J; bases unmatched to any gene: 2. CDR3 amino acids: CASRGQRNTGELFF. In DNA, the CDR3 is TGTGCCAGCAGGGGACAGAGGAACACCGGGGAGCTGTTTTTT. The variable domain in full, with the rest retrieved from reference TRBV5-4 and TRBJ2-2, is ETGVTQSPTHLIKTRGQQVTLRCSSQSGHNTVSWYQQALGQGPQFIFQYYREEENGRGNFPPRFSGLQFPNYSSELNVNALELDDSALYLCASRGQRNTGELFFGEGSRLTVL.

This rearrangement joins TRBV12-3 or TRBV12-4 to TRBJ2-7, with 9 bases identical to TRBD1. This CDR3 has 12 residues. The V gene end was trimmed by 3 bases and the J gene end by 6 bases; junction bases not matched to a gene: 0. In DNA form, the CDR3 reads TGTGCCAGCAGTTTGACAGGGGGCGAGCAGTACGTC. Protein sequence: CASSLTGGEQYV.

The chain joins TRBV9 to TRBJ2-5, with a tentative D call TRBD1 (6 bases). Germline V gene sequence: CDR1 SGDLS, CDR2 YYNGEE. The CDR3 consists of 14 residues. V was shortened by 4 bases and J by 5 bases, with 15 bases between the two germline ends. In DNA, the CDR3 is TGTGCCAGCAGCCCCGCAAGGGGGTGGGAGACCCAGTACTTC. This encodes CASSPARGWETQYF.

The V and J genes are TRBV7-9 and TRBJ2-3, with TRBD2 matching over 15 bases. Trimming at V came to 5 bases and at J to 2 bases, leaving 14 bases not matched to a gene. The CDR3 runs 20 residues. The V gene's germline CDR1 is SEHNR and CDR2 FQNEAQ (reference sequence). The chain's CDR3 is CASSTGLAGGAPFDTDTQYF. CDR3 bases: TGTGCCAGCAGCACCGGACTAGCGGGAGGGGCCCCTTTTGACACAGATACGCAGTATTTT.

The chain has TRBV9 and TRBJ2-7; TRBD2 matches at 10 bases. From germline, CDR1 is SGDLS and CDR2 YYNGEE. Germline trimming cut 2 bases from V and 3 bases from J; bases unmatched to any gene: 5. CDR3 length equals 15 residues. The CDR3 nucleotides are TGTGCCAGCAGCGTTGGGGGGACTAGCGTCTACGAGCAGTACTTC. As protein: CASSVGGTSVYEQYF.

The CDR3 DNA reads TGTGCCACCAGCAGGAGGGGACAGGGAGGCTATGGCTACACCTTC. It yields the protein CATSRRGQGGYGYTF. J is TRBJ1-2 and V is TRBV15; 9 nucleotides line up with TRBD1. The CDR3 has 15 residues. Germline assignment: CDR1 LNHNV and CDR2 YYDKDF (reference sequence). The V segment lost 3 bases and the J segment 4 bases; nucleotides outside the gene matches: 6.

This clone was seen only a few times. This rearrangement joins TRBV6-5 to TRBJ1-3; no definite D call. Trimming pared 7 bases from V and 2 bases from J, leaving 12 bases between. CDR1 is MNHEY, CDR2 SVGAGI, per germline. The CDR3 length is 14 residues. The CDR3 loop reads CASTSAFTGNTIYF. The CDR3 DNA sequence: TGTGCCAGCACCAGTGCTTTTACTGGAAACACCATATATTTT.